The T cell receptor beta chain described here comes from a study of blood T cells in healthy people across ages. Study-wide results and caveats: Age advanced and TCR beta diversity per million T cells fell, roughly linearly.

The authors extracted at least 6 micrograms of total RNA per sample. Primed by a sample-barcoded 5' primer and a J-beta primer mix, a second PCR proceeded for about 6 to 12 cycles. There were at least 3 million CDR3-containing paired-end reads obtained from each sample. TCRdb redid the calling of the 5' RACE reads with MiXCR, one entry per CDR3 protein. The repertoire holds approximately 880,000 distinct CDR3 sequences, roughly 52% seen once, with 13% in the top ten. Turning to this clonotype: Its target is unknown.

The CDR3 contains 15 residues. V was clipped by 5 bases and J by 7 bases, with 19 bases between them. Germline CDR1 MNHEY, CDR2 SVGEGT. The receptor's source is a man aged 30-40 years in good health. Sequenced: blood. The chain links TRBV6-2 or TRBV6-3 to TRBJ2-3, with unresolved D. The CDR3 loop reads CASSPRNRPGYTQYF. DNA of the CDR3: TGTGCCAGCAGTCCTCGAAATCGGCCCGGATATACGCAGTATTTT.